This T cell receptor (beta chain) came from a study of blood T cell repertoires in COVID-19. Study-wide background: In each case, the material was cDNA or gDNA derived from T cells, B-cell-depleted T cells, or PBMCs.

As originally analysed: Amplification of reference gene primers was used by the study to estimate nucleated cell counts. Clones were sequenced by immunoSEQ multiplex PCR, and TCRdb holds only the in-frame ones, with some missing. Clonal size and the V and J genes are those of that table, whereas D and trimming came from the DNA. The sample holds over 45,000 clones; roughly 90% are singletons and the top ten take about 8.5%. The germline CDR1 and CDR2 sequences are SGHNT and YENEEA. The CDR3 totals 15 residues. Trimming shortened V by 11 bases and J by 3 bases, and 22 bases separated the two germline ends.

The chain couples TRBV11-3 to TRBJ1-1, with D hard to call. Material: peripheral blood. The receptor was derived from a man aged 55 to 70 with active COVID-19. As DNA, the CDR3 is TGTGCCGGCAATATATGTTCAGAGGTGGACACTGAAGCTTTCTTT. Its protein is CAGNICSEVDTEAFF.